Following are 9 T cell receptor beta chains from one sample sequenced in a study of brain metastases from non-small cell lung cancer (dated by TCRdb to the late 2010s). The library was made by the immunoSEQ multiplex PCR assay. Imported from immuneACCESS, the table was reduced by TCRdb to in-frame sequences with V and J called. These copies leave out some clones; in studies compared against another copy, an unresolved V gene accounts for under half, and the cause of the remainder is not known. Within this sample are 1,500 to 2,000 clones, with 80% to 90% of them counted one time only. The ten largest clones add up to roughly 19% of the sample. The sample consisted of primary lung tumor tissue. What the cell subset or site label conveys for this sample: primary lung tumor paired with brain metastasis. These receptors were collected from a donor over 35 with non-small cell lung cancer.

This chain links TRBV27 with TRBJ2-3; D is possibly TRBD2 (6 bases). V was cut by 6 bases and J by 2 bases, with 9 bases left in between. CDR3 length: 13 amino acids. Germline CDR1 reads MNHEY; CDR2 reads SMNVEV (reference sequence). DNA of the CDR3: TGTGCCAGCAGGGGACTGGTCACAGATACGCAGTATTTT. Its translation: CASRGLVTDTQYF.

The chain is built from TRBV18 and TRBJ2-5; possibly TRBD1 for D (6 bases). Trimming pared 4 bases from V and 3 bases from J, leaving 12 bases between. Germline V gives CDR1 KGHSH, CDR2 LQKENI. This CDR3 region has 14 residues. The CDR3 reads CASSRTGSKETQYF. In DNA, the CDR3 is TGTGCCAGCTCACGTACAGGGTCAAAAGAGACCCAGTACTTC. Filled out from reference TRBV18 and TRBJ2-5, the complete variable domain reads NAGVMQNPRHLVRRRGQEARLRCSPMKGHSHVYWYRQLPEEGLKFMVYLQKENIIDESGMPKERFSAEFPKEGPSILRIQQVVRGDSAAYFCASSRTGSKETQYFGPGTRLLVL.

V and J are TRBV5-4 and TRBJ1-4; tentative D call: TRBD1 (5 bases). The CDR3 contains 14 residues. With 2 bases removed from V and 6 bases from J, the gap between germline ends came to 11 bases. The germline V gene has CDR1 SGHNT and CDR2 YYREEE (reference sequence). CDR3 loop: CASSFQGYDEKLFF. CDR3 DNA sequence: TGTGCCAGCAGCTTCCAGGGTTACGATGAAAAACTGTTTTTT.

This chain connects TRBV28 to TRBJ2-7; 8 bases line up with TRBD1. Germline V CDR1 and CDR2: MDHEN, SYDVKM. V was clipped by 3 bases and J by 0 bases; unmatched bases: 7. The CDR3 covers 16 residues. CDR3 residues: CASSFRDRISSYEQYF. CDR3 in DNA: TGTGCCAGCAGTTTCCGGGACAGGATTTCCTCCTACGAGCAGTACTTC. Based on the CDR3 plus reference TRBV28 and TRBJ2-7, the full variable domain is DVKVTQSSRYLVKRTGEKVFLECVQDMDHENMFWYRQDPGLGLRLIYFSYDVKMKEKGDIPEGYSVSREKKERFSLILESASTNQTSMYLCASSFRDRISSYEQYFGPGTRLTVT.

This chain uses TRBV3-1 (or the pseudogene TRBV3-2) with TRBJ2-1; 7 bases match TRBD1. The V and J ends lost 7 bases and 5 bases, in that order; junction bases with no gene match: 8. This CDR3 has 14 residues. CDR1 and CDR2 (germline): LGHDT, YNNKEL (reference sequence). As DNA, the CDR3 is TGTGCCAGCAAACCCCAGGGACAGAACAATGAGCAGTTCTTC. This codes for CASKPQGQNNEQFF.

The chain couples TRBV7-2 to TRBJ2-7; 7 bases agree with TRBD1. The trim removed 1 base at V and 4 bases at J, leaving 7 bases unmatched. The V gene's germline CDR1 is SGHTA and CDR2 FQGNSA. The CDR3 length is 15 residues. In nucleotides, the CDR3 is TGTGCCAGCAGCTTAGACGGGACAGCGTTTTACGAGCAGTACTTC. This sequence encodes CASSLDGTAFYEQYF.

This clone was seen only once. V usage is TRBV7-8 and J usage is TRBJ1-4; 7 nucleotides match TRBD1. CDR1 and CDR2 (germline): SGHVS, FQNEAQ. V shed 5 bases and J 8 bases; nucleotides not matched to a gene: 11. The CDR3 loop spans 15 amino acids. In nucleotides, the CDR3 is TGTGCCAGCAGCGCCCCCGGGACAGAGAGGGAAAAACTGTTTTTT. Its protein is CASSAPGTEREKLFF.

This chain links TRBV5-1 with TRBJ1-2; the D gene is possibly TRBD1 (5 bases). Germline assignment: CDR1 SGHRS and CDR2 YFSETQ. V lost 5 bases to trimming and J lost 2 bases, with 10 bases between them. There are 13 residues in the CDR3. CDR3 nucleotides: TGCGCCAGCAGAGACAGTCTGAACTATGGCTACACCTTC. Encoded protein: CASRDSLNYGYTF.

This rearrangement joins TRBV5-5 to TRBJ1-1; the D is unclear. The CDR3 is 14 amino acids. Trimming shortened V by 1 base and J by 2 bases, and 9 bases separated the two germline ends. The germline CDR1 and CDR2 sequences are SGHKS and YYEKEE (reference sequence). DNA for the CDR3: TGTGCCAGCAGCTTGAGGCAGTTCAACACTGAAGCTTTCTTT. It codes for CASSLRQFNTEAFF.